This record looks at one TCR beta chain sequence and its context. Measured with immunoSEQ multiplex PCR; TCRdb has only the in-frame clones, and not every one. The sample has 150,000 to 200,000 clones, roughly 88% seen once. The data stem from a study of blood T cell repertoires in COVID-19. J lost 0 bases, V lost 3 bases, and 4 bases had no gene match. Germline V lookup: CDR1 SGHRS, CDR2 YFSETQ. The CDR3 has 16 residues. The sequence came from a man in his fifties who had recovered from COVID-19. The chain combines TRBV5-1 with TRBJ2-1; 9 nucleotides agree with TRBD1. The sample comprised PBMCs or T cells enriched from blood (not recorded which). Here the CDR3 DNA reads TGCGCCAGCAGCTGGGGGACAGGGAGCTCCTACAATGAGCAGTTCTTC. Its translation is CASSWGTGSSYNEQFF.